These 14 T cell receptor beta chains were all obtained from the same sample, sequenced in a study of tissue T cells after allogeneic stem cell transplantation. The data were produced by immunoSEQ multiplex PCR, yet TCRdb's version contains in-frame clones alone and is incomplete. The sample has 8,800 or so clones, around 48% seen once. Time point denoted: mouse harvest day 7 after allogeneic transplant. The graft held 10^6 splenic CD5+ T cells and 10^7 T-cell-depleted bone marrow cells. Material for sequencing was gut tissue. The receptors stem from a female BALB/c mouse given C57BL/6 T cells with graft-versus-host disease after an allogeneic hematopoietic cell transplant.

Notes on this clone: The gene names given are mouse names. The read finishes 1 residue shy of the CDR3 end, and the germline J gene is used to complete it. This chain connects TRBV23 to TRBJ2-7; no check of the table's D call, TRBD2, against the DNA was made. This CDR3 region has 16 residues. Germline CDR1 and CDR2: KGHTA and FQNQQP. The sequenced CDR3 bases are TGCTCCAGCAGTCAACCACTGGGGGGGAGCTCCTATGAACAGTAC. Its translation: CSSSQPLGGSSYEQY. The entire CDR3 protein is CSSSQPLGGSSYEQYF.

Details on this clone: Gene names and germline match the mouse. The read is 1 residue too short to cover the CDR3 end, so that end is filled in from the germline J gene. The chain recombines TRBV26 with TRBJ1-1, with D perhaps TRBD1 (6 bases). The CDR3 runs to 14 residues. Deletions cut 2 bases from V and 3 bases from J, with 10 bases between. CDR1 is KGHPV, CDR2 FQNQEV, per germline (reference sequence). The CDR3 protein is CASSLTGSDTEVFF. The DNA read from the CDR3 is TGTGCCAGCAGTCTGACAGGGTCGGACACAGAAGTCTTC.

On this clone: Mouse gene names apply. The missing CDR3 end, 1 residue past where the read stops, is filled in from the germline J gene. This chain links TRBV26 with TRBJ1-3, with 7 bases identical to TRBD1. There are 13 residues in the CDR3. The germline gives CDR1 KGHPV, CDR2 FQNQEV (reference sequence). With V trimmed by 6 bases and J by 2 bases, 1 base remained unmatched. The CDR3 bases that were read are TGTGCCAGCAGACAGGGGCCTGGAAATACGCTCTAT. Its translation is CASRQGPGNTLY. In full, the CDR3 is CASRQGPGNTLYF. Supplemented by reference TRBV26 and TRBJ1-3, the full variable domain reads NSKVIQTPRYLVKGQGQKAKMRCIPEKGHPVVFWYQQNKNNEFKFLINFQNQEVLQQIDMTEKRFSAECPSNSPCSLEIQSSEAGDSALYLCASRQGPGNTLYFGEGSRLIVV.

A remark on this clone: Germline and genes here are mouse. The CDR3 bases that were read are TGTGCCAGCTCTCTCTCGATCGGGAATTCTGGAAATACGCTCTAT. Its translation: CASSLSIGNSGNTLY. The whole CDR3 reads CASSLSIGNSGNTLYF. The V gene is TRBV12-2, the J gene TRBJ1-3; D gene uncertain. The DNA ends 1 residue before the CDR3 does, and the rest of the CDR3 is filled in from the germline J gene. Between the trimmed V and J ends, which lost 0 bases and 0 bases, there was a span of 11 bases. Germline V gene sequence: CDR1 SGHLS, CDR2 HYDKME. The CDR3 spans 16 residues.

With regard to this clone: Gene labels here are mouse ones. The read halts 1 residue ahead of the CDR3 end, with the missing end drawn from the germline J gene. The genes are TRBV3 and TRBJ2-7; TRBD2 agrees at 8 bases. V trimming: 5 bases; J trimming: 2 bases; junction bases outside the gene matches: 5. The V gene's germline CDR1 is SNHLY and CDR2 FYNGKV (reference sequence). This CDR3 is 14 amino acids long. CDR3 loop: CASSITGGPYEQYF. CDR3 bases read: TGTGCCAGCAGCATTACTGGGGGTCCCTATGAACAGTAC.

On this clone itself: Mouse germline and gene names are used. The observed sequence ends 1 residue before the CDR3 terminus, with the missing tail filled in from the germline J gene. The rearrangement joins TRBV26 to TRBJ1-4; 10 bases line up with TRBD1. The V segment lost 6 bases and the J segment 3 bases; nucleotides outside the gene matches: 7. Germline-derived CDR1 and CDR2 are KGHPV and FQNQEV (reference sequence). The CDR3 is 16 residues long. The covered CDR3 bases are TGTGCCAGCAGGCTCGACAGGGGGCGGACCAACGAAAGATTATTT. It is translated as CASRLDRGRTNERLF. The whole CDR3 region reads CASRLDRGRTNERLFF.

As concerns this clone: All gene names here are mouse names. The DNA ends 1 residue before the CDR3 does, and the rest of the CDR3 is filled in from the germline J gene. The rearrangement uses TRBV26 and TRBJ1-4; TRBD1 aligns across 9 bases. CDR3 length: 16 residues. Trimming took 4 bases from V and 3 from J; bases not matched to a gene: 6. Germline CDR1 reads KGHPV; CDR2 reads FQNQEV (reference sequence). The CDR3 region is CASSPHRGRTNERLFF. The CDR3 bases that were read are TGTGCCAGCAGTCCTCACAGGGGGCGTACCAACGAAAGATTATTT.

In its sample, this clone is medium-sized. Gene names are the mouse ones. The part of the CDR3 DNA that was read is TGTGCCAGCGGCGGACAGGGGGCAAACTCCGACTACACC. Translation: CASGGQGANSDYT. The complete CDR3 sequence is CASGGQGANSDYTF. V is TRBV3 and J is TRBJ1-2, with 10 bases identical to TRBD1. The CDR3 end falls 1 residue outside the read, so it is completed with the germline J gene. This CDR3 contains 14 residues. With 8 bases clipped from V and 0 bases from J, the junction kept 3 bases outside the gene matches. The germline V gene has CDR1 SNHLY and CDR2 FYNGKV (reference sequence).

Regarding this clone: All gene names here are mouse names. CDR3 sequence: CASSLSLGSSYEQYF. The part of the CDR3 DNA that was read is TGTGCCAGCAGTCTGTCTCTGGGGTCCTCCTATGAACAGTAC. The V gene is TRBV26, the J gene TRBJ2-7, with TRBD2 as a possible D gene (6 bases). Read sequence stops 1 residue before the CDR3 end, and the germline J gene provides the missing end. V lost 0 bases and J 0 bases, leaving 9 bases between the germline ends. Germline CDR1 KGHPV, CDR2 FQNQEV (reference sequence). CDR3 length: 15 amino acids.

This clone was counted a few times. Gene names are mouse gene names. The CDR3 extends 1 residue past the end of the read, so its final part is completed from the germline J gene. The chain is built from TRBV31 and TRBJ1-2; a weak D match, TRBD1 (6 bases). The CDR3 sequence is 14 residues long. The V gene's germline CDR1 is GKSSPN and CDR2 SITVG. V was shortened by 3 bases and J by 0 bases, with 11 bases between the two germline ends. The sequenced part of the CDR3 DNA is TGTGCCTGGAGCCGGGACACAACAAACTCCGACTACACC. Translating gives CAWSRDTTNSDYT. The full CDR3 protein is CAWSRDTTNSDYTF. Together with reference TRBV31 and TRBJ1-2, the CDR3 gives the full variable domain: AQTIHQWPVAEIKAVGSPLSLGCTIKGKSSPNLYWYWQATGGTLQQLFYSITVGQVESVVQLNLSASRPKDDQFILSTEKLLLSHSGFYLCAWSRDTTNSDYTFGSGTRLLVI.

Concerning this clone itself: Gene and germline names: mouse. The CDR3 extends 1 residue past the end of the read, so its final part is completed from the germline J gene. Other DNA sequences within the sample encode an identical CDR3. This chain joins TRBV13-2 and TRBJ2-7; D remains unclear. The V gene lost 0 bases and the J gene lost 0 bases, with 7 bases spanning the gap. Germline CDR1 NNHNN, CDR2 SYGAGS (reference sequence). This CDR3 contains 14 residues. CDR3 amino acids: CASGDVGVSYEQYF. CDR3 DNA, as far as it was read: TGTGCCAGCGGTGATGTCGGGGTCTCCTATGAACAGTAC.

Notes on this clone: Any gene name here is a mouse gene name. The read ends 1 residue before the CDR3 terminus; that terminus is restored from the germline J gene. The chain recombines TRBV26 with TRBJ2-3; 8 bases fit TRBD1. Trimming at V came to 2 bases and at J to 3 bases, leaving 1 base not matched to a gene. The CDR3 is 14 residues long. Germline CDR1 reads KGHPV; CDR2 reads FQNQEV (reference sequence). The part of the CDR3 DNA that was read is TGTGCCAGCAGTCTGCAGGGGGCGGCAGAAACGCTGTAT. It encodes CASSLQGAAETLY. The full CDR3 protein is CASSLQGAAETLYF. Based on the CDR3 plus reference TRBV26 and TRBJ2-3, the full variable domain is NSKVIQTPRYLVKGQGQKAKMRCIPEKGHPVVFWYQQNKNNEFKFLINFQNQEVLQQIDMTEKRFSAECPSNSPCSLEIQSSEAGDSALYLCASSLQGAAETLYFGSGTRLTVL.

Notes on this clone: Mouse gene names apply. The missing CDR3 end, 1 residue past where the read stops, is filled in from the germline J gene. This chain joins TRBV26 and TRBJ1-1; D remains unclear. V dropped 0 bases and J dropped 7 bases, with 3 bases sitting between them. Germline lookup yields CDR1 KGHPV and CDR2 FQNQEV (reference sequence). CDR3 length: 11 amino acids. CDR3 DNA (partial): TGTGCCAGCAGTCTGTCCAAAGAAGTCTTC. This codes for CASSLSKEVF. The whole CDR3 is CASSLSKEVFF.

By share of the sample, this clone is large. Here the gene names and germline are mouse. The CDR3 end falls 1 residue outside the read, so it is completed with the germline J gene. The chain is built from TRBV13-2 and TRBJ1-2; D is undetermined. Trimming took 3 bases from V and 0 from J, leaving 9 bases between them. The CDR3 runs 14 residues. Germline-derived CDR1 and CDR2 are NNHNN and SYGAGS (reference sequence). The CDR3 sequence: CASGASKSNSDYTF. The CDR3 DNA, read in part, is TGTGCCAGCGGTGCCTCCAAATCAAACTCCGACTACACC.